Detailed here is one T cell receptor (beta chain). The antigen is undetermined. From the RACE reads, TCRdb called clonotypes with MiXCR, one entry per CDR3 protein. The table includes 95,000 to 130,000 distinct CDR3 sequences, around 10% detected once. V was clipped by 8 bases and J by 6 bases; unmatched bases: 10. Per germline, CDR1 MDHEN and CDR2 SYDVKM. The CDR3 consists of 14 residues. Regarding time point: patch test 1, 2 weeks after DPC sensitization. The sample's treatment: therapeutic diphenylcyclopropenone sensitization with weekly scalp DPC. Prior to application of each patch test, blood was drawn. The data originate from a study of human T cells and chemical hapten exposure. Study conclusions and caveats: Alopecia in the donors means their immune response may deviate from healthy people's.

The clonotype originates from a woman between 50 and 59 years old with alopecia areata. Some clones in this sample may be carry-over from other donors' samples. The sample was whole blood, taken in connection with sensitization to the hapten diphenylcyclopropenone (DPC). The gene calls are TRBV28 and TRBJ2-5; 9 bases agree with TRBD1. The CDR3 coding sequence is TGTGCCAGCTACCGGACAGGGGAAGGGAAGACCCAGTACTTC. This translates into CASYRTGEGKTQYF.